This TCR beta chain was retrieved from a study of blood T cell repertoires in COVID-19. Profiling relied on immunoSEQ multiplex PCR, and the TCRdb table lists in-frame clones only, not all of them. The profile shows 170,000 or so clones, around nine tenths of them singletons. The sample consisted of peripheral blood. This clonotype was obtained from a man aged 55 to 70 with COVID-19, enrolled during active disease.

Here the CDR3 reads CAISEPYRGGYTF. The CDR3 bases are TGTGCCATCAGTGAGCCCTACAGGGGCGGCTACACCTTC. The V and J genes are TRBV10-3 and TRBJ1-2; 7 nucleotides agree with TRBD1. This CDR3 is built from 13 residues. Germline loops: CDR1 ENHRY, CDR2 SYGVKD. V was clipped by 2 bases and J by 8 bases; unmatched bases: 5.